Described below is a single T cell receptor beta chain sequence and its context. TCRdb keeps only in-frame clones here, not all; method: immunoSEQ multiplex PCR. The sample carries 200,000 to 250,000 clones, roughly four fifths recorded once. This specimen comes from a study of blood T cell repertoires in COVID-19. Overall study: T cells, B-cell-depleted T cells, or PBMCs provided the cDNA or gDNA that served as material.

Sequenced material: peripheral blood. The receptor's source is a woman of 80 years or more with COVID-19, enrolled during active disease.

The CDR3 DNA is TGTGCCAGCAGCTGGGGCGCAACCTACGAGCAGTACTTC. It encodes CASSWGATYEQYF. The J gene is TRBJ2-7, the V gene TRBV5-4; D may be TRBD1 (5 bases). Germline assignment: CDR1 SGHNT and CDR2 YYREEE (reference sequence). Trimming cost V 3 bases and J 2 bases, with 9 bases left between them. The CDR3 covers 13 residues.